The clone carrying this T cell receptor (beta chain) showed up many times. CDR3-region Arm-PCR and iRepertoire HTBI primers produced the TCR beta libraries. A single record per CDR3 protein comes from TCRdb applying MiXCR to the multiplex PCR reads. The sample includes some 230,000 distinct CDR3 sequences, around 18% of them seen just once. V gave up 2 bases and J gave up 5 bases, with 12 bases separating them. Per germline, CDR1 MNHEY and CDR2 SVGEGT. The CDR3 contains 14 residues. Time point denoted: newly diagnosed GD, antithyroid drugs for less than 3 months. Following extraction of RNA from PBMCs, that RNA was used to make the TCR library. As a group, patients came from one endocrinology department in Xi'an, China. The sample originates from a study of regulatory T cells in long-lasting Graves disease.

This chain connects TRBV6-2 or TRBV6-3 to TRBJ1-2; a weak D match, TRBD1 (6 bases). This sequence was found in a female donor with Graves disease. Source: peripheral blood mononuclear cells (PBMCs), taken at new diagnosis, from a patient treated with antithyroid drugs. The CDR3 nucleotides read TGTGCCAGCAGTTACCCAGGGGTTTCATATGGCTACACCTTC. Translating gives CASSYPGVSYGYTF.